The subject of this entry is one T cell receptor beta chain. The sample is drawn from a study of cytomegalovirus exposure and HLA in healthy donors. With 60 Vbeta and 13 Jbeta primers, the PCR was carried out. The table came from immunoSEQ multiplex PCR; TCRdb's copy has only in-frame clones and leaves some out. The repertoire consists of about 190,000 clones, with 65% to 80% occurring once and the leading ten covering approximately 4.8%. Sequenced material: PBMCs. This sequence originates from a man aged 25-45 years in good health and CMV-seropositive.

Here the CDR3 reads CASSIDLLAGSYNEQFF. The DNA for the CDR3 is TGTGCCAGTAGTATAGACTTACTAGCGGGCTCCTACAATGAGCAGTTCTTC. V and J are TRBV19 and TRBJ2-1; TRBD2 matches at 9 bases. Germline trimming cut 0 bases from V and 0 bases from J; bases unmatched to any gene: 3. The CDR3 contains 17 residues. In germline, CDR1 is LNHDA, CDR2 SQIVND (reference sequence).